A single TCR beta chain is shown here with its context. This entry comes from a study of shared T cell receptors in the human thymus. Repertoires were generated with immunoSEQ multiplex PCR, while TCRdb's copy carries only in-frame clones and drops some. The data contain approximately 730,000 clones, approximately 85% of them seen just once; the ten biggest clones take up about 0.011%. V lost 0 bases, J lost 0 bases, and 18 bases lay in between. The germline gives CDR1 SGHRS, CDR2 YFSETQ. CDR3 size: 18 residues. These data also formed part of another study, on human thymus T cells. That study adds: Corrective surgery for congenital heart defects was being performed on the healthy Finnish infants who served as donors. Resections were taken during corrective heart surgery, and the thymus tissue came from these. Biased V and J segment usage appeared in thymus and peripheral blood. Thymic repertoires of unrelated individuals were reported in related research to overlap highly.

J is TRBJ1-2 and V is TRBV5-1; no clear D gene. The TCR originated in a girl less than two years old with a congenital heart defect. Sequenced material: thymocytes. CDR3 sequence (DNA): TGCGCCAGCAGCTTGGGGTTTTCGACTACACAAGCTAACTATGGCTACACCTTC. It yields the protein CASSLGFSTTQANYGYTF. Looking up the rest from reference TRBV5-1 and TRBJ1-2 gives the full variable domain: KAGVTQTPRYLIKTRGQQVTLSCSPISGHRSVSWYQQTPGQGLQFLFEYFSETQRNKGNFPGRFSGRQFSNSRSEMNVSTLELGDSALYLCASSLGFSTTQANYGYTFGSGTRLTVV.